The source of this T cell receptor beta chain is a study of cytomegalovirus exposure and HLA in healthy donors. Use of 60 Vbeta and 13 Jbeta primers characterized the PCR. The protocol was immunoSEQ multiplex PCR, while the TCRdb copy is restricted to in-frame clones and leaves out a portion. This table holds 150,000 to 200,000 clones, roughly 75% found once. At sampling all donors were nominally healthy, likely with unrecorded immune exposures. CDR1 and CDR2 from the germline V gene are SGHTA and FQGTGA. The CDR3 sequence is 12 residues long. The ends were cut back, 4 bases at V and 6 bases at J, with 8 bases in the middle. As regards this clone: Antigen: not known.

Study-level results: Apart from CMV serostatus, no immune exposure information was available. According to the study, about 180 TCR beta chains were cytomegalovirus-associated.

The chain links TRBV7-3 to TRBJ2-3, with D possibly being TRBD2 (5 bases). The sequencing input was PBMCs. The clonotype comes from a male donor in good health and CMV-seronegative. The CDR3 nucleotides are TGTGCCAGCAGCTCGTCGGGGGATACGCAGTATTTT. This gives the protein CASSSSGDTQYF. The full variable domain, its missing parts supplied by reference TRBV7-3 and TRBJ2-3, is GAGVSQTPSNKVTEKGKYVELRCDPISGHTALYWYRQSLGQGPEFLIYFQGTGAADDSGLPNDRFFAVRPEGSVSTLKIQRTERGDSAVYLCASSSSGDTQYFGPGTRLTVL.